This T cell receptor beta chain was profiled in a study of shared clonotypes between healthy human individuals. Assay: immunoSEQ multiplex PCR; the TCRdb copy retains only in-frame clones and omits some. The sample yields some 2,400,000 clones, almost 96% seen once. About this clone: Different DNA sequences within this sample yield the same CDR3.

With 10 bases clipped from V and 1 base from J, the junction kept 2 bases outside the gene matches. Per the germline V gene, CDR1 is ENHRY and CDR2 is SYGVKD. The CDR3 is 12 amino acids. Specimen: naive CD4+ T cells sorted from blood. The subset is: CD45RA+ positively selected. The chain employs TRBV10-3 and TRBJ2-3; 7 nucleotides line up with TRBD1. The origin of this receptor is a man aged 18-30 years in good health. Here the CDR3 reads CATGQGTDTQYF. In DNA form, the CDR3 reads TGTGCCACCGGACAGGGCACAGATACGCAGTATTTT.